One and the same sample provided the 28 T cell receptor beta chains below, sequenced in a study of blood T cell repertoires in COVID-19. Assay: immunoSEQ multiplex PCR; the TCRdb copy retains only in-frame clones and omits some. The table shows some 400,000 clones, with more than 65% occurring only once. Sequencing was performed on peripheral blood. The receptors stem from a human donor with acute or convalescent COVID-19. The donor label of this sample is uncertain.

The genes are TRBV20-1 and TRBJ2-7; D remains unclear. The germline V and J ends were trimmed by 5 bases and 3 bases, with 8 bases remaining between them. This CDR3 spans 11 amino acids. The germline V gene encodes CDR1 DFQATT and CDR2 SNEGSKA (reference sequence). Written as DNA, the CDR3 is TGCAGTGCTCCCCTAGGCTACGAGCAGTACTTC. It encodes CSAPLGYEQYF.

The V call is TRBV28, the J call TRBJ1-1; 7 nucleotides line up with TRBD1. Germline CDR1 MDHEN, CDR2 SYDVKM. The CDR3 sequence is 15 residues long. The V gene end was trimmed by 5 bases and the J gene end by 1 base; junction bases not matched to a gene: 7. The CDR3 bases are TGTGCCAGCAGTCTTAGGACAGGAGGGAACACTGAAGCTTTCTTT. Translation: CASSLRTGGNTEAFF.

This clone has only one observation. This chain links TRBV6-1 with TRBJ1-2; D is undetermined. V was cut by 2 bases and J by 4 bases, with 14 bases left in between. This CDR3 has 15 residues. CDR1 and CDR2 (germline): MNHNS, SASEGT. The CDR3: CASSELLESLYGYTF. For the CDR3, the DNA is TGTGCCAGCAGTGAACTTCTTGAGAGCCTCTATGGCTACACCTTC.

The rearrangement uses TRBV5-1 and TRBJ1-6; 7 nucleotides line up with TRBD1. V was clipped by 0 bases and J by 3 bases; unmatched bases: 12. Germline loops: CDR1 SGHRS, CDR2 YFSETQ. There are 19 residues in the CDR3. DNA of the CDR3: TGCGCCAGCAGCTTGGGCGCAACAGGGGAGTTCTTCTATAATTCACCCCTCCACTTT. Its protein is CASSLGATGEFFYNSPLHF.

The V gene is TRBV30, the J gene TRBJ1-4, with 8 bases aligning to TRBD1. Germline CDR1 reads GTSNPN; CDR2 reads SVGIG (reference sequence). The CDR3 is made up of 15 amino acids. Unmatched junction bases numbered 11, after V lost 4 bases and J lost 7 bases. The CDR3 nucleotides read TGTGCCTGGACCTGGACAGGGAGGGGGCGTGAAAAACTGTTTTTT. Translated, it gives CAWTWTGRGREKLFF.

The chain joins TRBV4-1 to TRBJ1-4, with a possible D match to TRBD1 (6 bases). V gave up 0 bases and J gave up 5 bases, with 13 bases separating them. Per germline, CDR1 MGHRA and CDR2 YSYEKL. The CDR3 extends over 16 amino acids. CDR3 protein: CASSQDQGIRNEKLFF. The CDR3 DNA follows: TGCGCCAGCAGCCAAGATCAGGGGATCAGGAATGAAAAACTGTTTTTT.

This clone occurred once. The chain links TRBV4-1 to TRBJ2-5; TRBD2 agrees at 7 bases. CDR1 and CDR2 from the germline V gene are MGHRA and YSYEKL. The CDR3 is 16 amino acids. J was trimmed by 5 bases and V by 1 base; bases with no gene match: 10. This CDR3 reads CASSQVGGGGGETQYF. The DNA for the CDR3 is TGCGCCAGCAGCCAAGTAGGCGGGGGAGGCGGGGAGACCCAGTACTTC.

The chain recombines TRBV2 with TRBJ1-5; D unclear. The CDR3 has 14 residues. Looked up from germline, CDR1 is SNHLY and CDR2 is FYNNEI. The V gene lost 6 bases and the J gene lost 0 bases, with 9 bases spanning the gap. In nucleotides, the CDR3 is TGTGCCAGCAGCGCCGGGAGTAGCAATCAGCCCCAGCATTTT. The encoded protein is CASSAGSSNQPQHF.

This chain links TRBV10-2 with TRBJ1-2; 7 bases fit TRBD1. The CDR3 runs to 14 residues. V was clipped by 2 bases and J by 5 bases; unmatched bases: 5. Looked up from germline, CDR1 is WSHSY and CDR2 is SAAADI. CDR3 sequence reads: CASSENRGGYGYTF. Written as DNA, the CDR3 is TGCGCCAGCAGTGAGAACAGGGGAGGATATGGCTACACCTTC.

This clone has only one observation. This sequence joins TRBV2 and TRBJ1-5, with a weak D call TRBD1 (5 bases). Germline lookup yields CDR1 SNHLY and CDR2 FYNNEI. V lost 6 bases and J 5 bases, leaving 14 bases between the germline ends. The CDR3 runs to 14 residues. This CDR3 reads CASRHESGYQPQHF. The CDR3 bases are TGTGCCAGCAGACACGAATCAGGGTATCAGCCCCAGCATTTT. The full variable domain, completed using reference TRBV2 and TRBJ1-5, is EPEVTQTPSHQVTQMGQEVILRCVPISNHLYFYWYRQILGQKVEFLVSFYNNEISEKSEIFDDQFSVERPDGSNFTLKIRSTKLEDSAMYFCASRHESGYQPQHFGDGTRLSIL.

The J gene is TRBJ2-5, the V gene TRBV6-5; TRBD2 matches 9 bases. The CDR3 is 14 amino acids. Germline V lookup: CDR1 MNHEY, CDR2 SVGAGI. V dropped 4 bases and J dropped 5; count of bases not matched to a gene: 5. CDR3 coding DNA: TGTGCCAGCAGTTCGCGGGAGGGCAGGGAGACCCAGTACTTC. Translated, it gives CASSSREGRETQYF.

The rearrangement uses TRBV28 and TRBJ1-2; TRBD1 is a possible D gene (5 bases). CDR1 is MDHEN, CDR2 SYDVKM, per germline. The CDR3 is 14 residues long. The ends were cut back, 4 bases at V and 8 bases at J, with 17 bases in the middle. This CDR3 is CASSSPTMGRGYTF. Here the CDR3 DNA reads TGTGCCAGCAGTTCCCCCACTATGGGGCGGGGCTACACCTTC.

This rearrangement joins TRBV4-1 to TRBJ1-1; D not resolved. The V gene's germline CDR1 is MGHRA and CDR2 YSYEKL. Trimming removed 1 base at V and 0 bases at J, with 18 bases between. CDR3 length: 18 amino acids. This CDR3 reads CASSQGGYTLGLNTEAFF. For the CDR3, the DNA is TGCGCCAGCAGCCAAGGAGGGTATACGCTTGGATTGAACACTGAAGCTTTCTTT.

The CDR3 nucleotides are TGTGCCAGCGGTAAAGCGGGAGTGACCAATGAGCAGTTCTTC. This encodes CASGKAGVTNEQFF. The rearrangement joins TRBV6-1 to TRBJ2-1; 8 positions agree with TRBD2. V lost 8 bases to trimming and J lost 6 bases; unmatched junction nucleotides: 9. The CDR3 has 14 residues. CDR1 is MNHNS, CDR2 SASEGT, per germline.

The chain recombines TRBV3-1 (or the pseudogene TRBV3-2) with TRBJ2-7; tentative D call: TRBD2 (7 bases). The V gene lost 1 base and the J gene lost 7 bases, with 14 bases spanning the gap. In germline, CDR1 is LGHDT, CDR2 YNNKEL (reference sequence). There are 14 residues in the CDR3. CDR3 amino acids: CASSQARGAREQYF. As DNA, the CDR3 is TGTGCCAGCAGCCAAGCTCGGGGGGCGCGTGAGCAGTACTTC.

The rearrangement uses TRBV3-1 (or the pseudogene TRBV3-2) and TRBJ1-2; 9 nucleotides match TRBD1. V was clipped by 2 bases and J by 5 bases; unmatched bases: 3. The germline V gene has CDR1 LGHDT and CDR2 YNNKEL (reference sequence). The CDR3 sequence is 14 residues long. The CDR3 loop reads CASSQIGQGYGYTF. CDR3 bases: TGTGCCAGCAGCCAAATCGGACAGGGGTATGGCTACACCTTC.

This rearrangement joins TRBV2 to TRBJ1-4; no firm D call. The CDR3 runs 15 residues. Trimming took 6 bases from V and 0 from J, leaving 11 bases between them. CDR1 is SNHLY, CDR2 FYNNEI, per germline. The CDR3 bases are TGTGCCAGCAGCGGGGTCTCATCAACTAATGAAAAACTGTTTTTT. It is translated as CASSGVSSTNEKLFF.

This chain uses TRBV5-5 with TRBJ1-5, with D perhaps matching TRBD1 (6 bases). Germline values: CDR1 SGHKS, CDR2 YYEKEE (reference sequence). The CDR3 loop spans 14 amino acids. V was cut by 3 bases and J by 8 bases, with 15 bases left in between. This CDR3 is CASSWRGGKEPQHF. The CDR3 DNA is TGTGCCAGCAGCTGGAGGGGGGGGAAAGAGCCCCAGCATTTT.

This clone was counted a few times. This sequence joins TRBV6-5 and TRBJ1-1; D remains ambiguous. V lost 2 bases to trimming and J lost 5 bases, with 3 bases between them. The CDR3 has 11 residues. Germline CDR1 MNHEY, CDR2 SVGAGI. CDR3 in amino acids: CASSYQTEAFF. CDR3 coding DNA: TGTGCCAGCAGTTACCAGACTGAAGCTTTCTTT.

This chain uses TRBV6-5 with TRBJ2-3; a possible D gene is TRBD2 (5 bases). The CDR3 sequence is 15 residues long. Per germline, CDR1 MNHEY and CDR2 SVGAGI. V was pared by 6 bases and J by 7 bases, with 20 bases between. In DNA form, the CDR3 reads TGTGCCAGCAGCGACGGGATTCCAGGACGCAATACGCAGTATTTT. Translated, it gives CASSDGIPGRNTQYF.

The rearrangement uses TRBV30 and TRBJ1-3; no definite D call. This CDR3 has 13 residues. Trimming stripped 2 bases from V and 2 bases from J, with 7 bases between. The germline V gene encodes CDR1 GTSNPN and CDR2 SVGIG (reference sequence). CDR3 residues: CAWSSGAGNTIYF. CDR3 sequence (DNA): TGTGCCTGGAGTTCGGGAGCTGGAAACACCATATATTTT. Based on the CDR3 plus reference TRBV30 and TRBJ1-3, the full variable domain is SQTIHQWPATLVQPVGSPLSLECTVEGTSNPNLYWYRQAAGRGLQLLFYSVGIGQISSEVPQNLSASRPQDRQFILSSKKLLLSDSGFYLCAWSSGAGNTIYFGEGSWLTVV.

This clone showed up just once. The rearrangement links TRBV6-1 to TRBJ2-7; D uncertain. The CDR3 runs 16 residues. V lost 2 bases and J lost 0, with 14 bases in between. Per germline, CDR1 MNHNS and CDR2 SASEGT. For the CDR3, the DNA is TGTGCCAGCAGTGAATTCGTGACTGCTCACTCCTACGAGCAGTACTTC. Translation gives CASSEFVTAHSYEQYF.

The chain employs TRBV5-6 and TRBJ1-1; 9 nucleotides line up with TRBD1. The germline CDR1 and CDR2 sequences are SGHDT and YYEEEE. V was clipped by 0 bases and J by 4 bases; unmatched bases: 4. The CDR3 has 15 amino acids. The CDR3 sequence: CASSLGRTGATEAFF. CDR3 sequence (DNA): TGTGCCAGCAGCTTGGGTAGGACAGGGGCCACTGAAGCTTTCTTT.

This CDR3 reads CASSPLGQGDSTEAFF. CDR3 in DNA: TGTGCCAGCTCACCACTCGGACAGGGGGATAGCACTGAAGCTTTCTTT. V is TRBV18 and J is TRBJ1-1, with 10 bases that match TRBD1. This CDR3 is 16 amino acids long. Looked up from germline, CDR1 is KGHSH and CDR2 is LQKENI. V dropped 1 base and J dropped 4; count of bases not matched to a gene: 6.

The V and J genes are TRBV5-1 and TRBJ2-3, with D possibly being TRBD2 (5 bases). Trimming took off 1 base at V and 6 bases at J, with 12 bases between the two ends. CDR3 size: 14 residues. Germline CDR1 SGHRS, CDR2 YFSETQ. For the CDR3, the DNA is TGCGCCAGCAGCTTGCTCGGGGTAGGTGATACGCAGTATTTT. This translates into CASSLLGVGDTQYF.

The chain is built from TRBV4-2 and TRBJ1-5, with D hard to call. Germline V gene lookup returns CDR1 LGHNA and CDR2 YNFKEQ. With 3 bases removed from V and 9 bases from J, the gap between germline ends came to 12 bases. The CDR3 totals 13 residues. The chain's CDR3 is CASSQDWTGPQHF. The DNA of the CDR3 is TGTGCCAGCAGCCAGGACTGGACGGGGCCCCAGCATTTT.

This chain connects TRBV6-1 to TRBJ2-7; D is possibly TRBD2 (6 bases). The CDR3 contains 15 residues. V lost 0 bases and J lost 2, with 11 bases in between. Germline CDR1 and CDR2: MNHNS and SASEGT. CDR3 bases: TGTGCCAGCAGTGAAGCACCGCGGGGCACCTACGAGCAGTACTTC. This gives the protein CASSEAPRGTYEQYF.

The rearrangement uses TRBV6-2 or TRBV6-3 and TRBJ2-7, with a possible D match to TRBD1 (6 bases). The ends were cut back, 4 bases at V and 1 base at J, with 14 bases in the middle. Germline V gene lookup returns CDR1 MNHEY and CDR2 SVGEGT. This CDR3 spans 15 amino acids. The CDR3 DNA is TGTGCCAGCAGTTCGTTGACAGGAATGTCCTACGAGCAGTACTTC. Translating it yields CASSSLTGMSYEQYF.